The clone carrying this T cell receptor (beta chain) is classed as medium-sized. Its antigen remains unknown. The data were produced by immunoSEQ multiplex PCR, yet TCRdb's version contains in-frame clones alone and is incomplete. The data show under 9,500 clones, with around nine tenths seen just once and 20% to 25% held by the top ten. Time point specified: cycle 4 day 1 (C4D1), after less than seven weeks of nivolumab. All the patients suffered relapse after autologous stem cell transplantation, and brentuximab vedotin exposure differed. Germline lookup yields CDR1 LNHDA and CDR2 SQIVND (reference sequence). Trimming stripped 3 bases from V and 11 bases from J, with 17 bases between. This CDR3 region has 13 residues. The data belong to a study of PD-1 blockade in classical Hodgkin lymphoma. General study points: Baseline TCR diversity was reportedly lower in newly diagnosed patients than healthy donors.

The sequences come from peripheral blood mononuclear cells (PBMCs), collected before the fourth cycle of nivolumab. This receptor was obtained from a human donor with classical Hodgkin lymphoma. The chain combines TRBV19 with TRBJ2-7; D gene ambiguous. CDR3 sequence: CASSMATSSSKYF. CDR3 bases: TGTGCCAGTAGTATGGCCACCAGTTCCTCTAAGTACTTC. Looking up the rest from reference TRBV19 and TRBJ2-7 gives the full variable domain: DGGITQSPKYLFRKEGQNVTLSCEQNLNHDAMYWYRQDPGQGLRLIYYSQIVNDFQKGDIAEGYSVSREKKESFPLTVTSAQKNPTAFYLCASSMATSSSKYFGPGTRLTVT.